Listed below are T cell receptor beta chains from one sample, sequenced in a study of T cell repertoires in aging, cancer and after chemotherapy. Each CDR3 protein is one row after TCRdb ran MiXCR on the multiplex PCR reads. The sample has 2,000 to 2,500 distinct CDR3 sequences; around 20% are singletons. The sequenced sample consisted of blood. The receptors derive from a human donor with a solid tumor. Each CDR3 is given with its conserved first and last residue. Each record gives: J gene, D gene, clone size, V gene, CDR3 protein, CDR3 DNA. D genes are given only for firm matches. The size of a clone is reported for some rows only, either as once, few or many, or as a class for expanded clones.

TRBJ2-1 | TRBD1 | few | TRBV18 | CASSPIDRGFHNEQFF | TGTGCCAGCTCACCAATCGACAGGGGCTTCCACAATGAGCAGTTCTTC
TRBJ1-1 | NA | medium-sized | TRBV19 | CASNTRVNTEAFF | TGTGCCAGCAACACGAGGGTGAACACTGAAGCTTTCTTT
TRBJ2-3 | NA | few | TRBV5-1 | CASSSAEGKDTQYF | TGCGCCAGCAGCTCGGCCGAGGGGAAAGATACGCAGTATTTT
TRBJ1-1 | TRBD1 | few | TRBV27 | CASAQGGGPNTEAFF | TGTGCCAGCGCTCAGGGGGGGGGTCCCAACACTGAAGCTTTCTTT
TRBJ2-3 | NA | medium-sized | TRBV27 | CASSPLEVADTQYF | TGTGCCAGCAGTCCCCTGGAGGTGGCAGATACGCAGTATTTT
TRBJ2-3 | TRBD1 | NA | TRBV6-1 | CASSVNSQGSADTQYF | TGTGCCAGCAGTGTCAACTCACAGGGGTCGGCAGATACGCAGTATTTT
TRBJ1-6 | TRBD1 | medium-sized | TRBV10-1 | CASSYDRGNSPLHF | TGCGCCAGCAGCTACGACAGGGGTAATTCACCCCTCCACTTT
TRBJ2-7 | NA | once | TRBV9 | CASSVLGDRGEQYF | TGTGCCAGCAGCGTGCTAGGGGATCGGGGCGAGCAGTACTTC
TRBJ2-5 | TRBD2 | few | TRBV11-2 | CASSPRTSGSVGGQETQYF | TGTGCCAGCAGCCCCAGGACTAGCGGGAGTGTCGGAGGCCAAGAGACCCAGTACTTC
TRBJ2-1 | TRBD2 | NA | TRBV7-2 | CASSLASGIVGGEQFF | TGTGCCAGCAGCTTGGCCAGCGGGATTGTTGGGGGTGAGCAGTTCTTC
TRBJ1-1 | TRBD1 | NA | TRBV28 | CASSWDRVLMNTEAFF | TGTGCCAGCAGTTGGGACAGAGTCCTAATGAACACTGAAGCTTTCTTT
TRBJ2-5 | TRBD1 | NA | TRBV5-1 | CASSATQGAQETQYF | TGCGCCAGCAGCGCCACCCAGGGGGCGCAGGAGACCCAGTACTTC
TRBJ2-7 | NA | medium-sized | TRBV20-1 | CSARAPGTAYEQYF | TGCAGTGCTAGGGCCCCCGGGACCGCCTACGAGCAGTACTTC
TRBJ1-3 | TRBD1 | NA | TRBV12-3/TRBV12-4 | CASSRWDRGSGNTIYF | TGTGCCAGCAGCCGATGGGACAGGGGATCCGGAAACACCATATATTTT
TRBJ2-3 | TRBD1 | NA | TRBV18 | CASSPRQGVLGTDTQYF | TGTGCCAGCTCACCAAGACAGGGGGTTCTTGGGACAGATACGCAGTATTTT
TRBJ2-7 | TRBD1 | few | TRBV10-3 | CAISEWDSSYEQYF | TGTGCCATCAGTGAGTGGGACAGCTCCTACGAGCAGTACTTC
TRBJ2-7 | TRBD2 | NA | TRBV12-5 | CASGPGTSGSHEQYF | TGTGCTAGTGGCCCCGGGACTAGCGGGTCCCACGAGCAGTACTTC
TRBJ2-7 | TRBD2 | NA | TRBV25-1 | CASSERTSGGEQYF | TGTGCCAGCAGTGAGCGGACTAGCGGGGGGGAGCAGTACTTC
TRBJ1-6 | NA | medium-sized | TRBV19 | CASKNQQFDNSPLHF | TGTGCCAGTAAAAATCAACAGTTCGATAATTCACCCCTCCACTTT
TRBJ2-7 | NA | large | TRBV6-6 | CASTTGDYEQYF | TGTGCCAGCACAACAGGAGACTACGAGCAGTACTTC
TRBJ1-3 | NA | NA | TRBV19 | CASSVERSGNTIYF | TGTGCCAGTAGTGTAGAGCGGTCTGGAAACACCATATATTTT
TRBJ1-2 | NA | large | TRBV27 | CASSLFPLHGYTF | TGTGCCAGCAGTTTATTTCCTCTACATGGCTACACCTTC
TRBJ1-2 | NA | large | TRBV29-1 | CSAREDYGYTF | TGCAGCGCCAGGGAAGACTATGGCTACACCTTC
TRBJ1-6 | TRBD1 | large | TRBV6-5 | CASIATGGNSPLHF | TGTGCCAGCATCGCTACAGGGGGCAATTCACCCCTCCACTTT
TRBJ2-3 | NA | NA | TRBV20-1 | CSARGRADFTDTQYF | TGCAGTGCTAGAGGCCGGGCCGACTTCACAGATACGCAGTATTTT
TRBJ2-7 | NA | medium-sized | TRBV6-1 | CASNTPLRLSYEQYF | TGTGCCAGCAATACACCTCTGAGACTCTCCTACGAGCAGTACTTC
TRBJ2-1 | NA | NA | TRBV20-1 | CSANRADLSYNEQFF | TGCAGTGCCAACCGGGCGGATCTCTCCTACAATGAGCAGTTCTTC
TRBJ2-3 | TRBD2 | NA | TRBV6-5 | CASSTSGSTDTQYF | TGTGCCAGCAGCACTAGCGGTAGCACAGATACGCAGTATTTT
TRBJ2-7 | NA | few | TRBV12-3/TRBV12-4 | CASSPIYYEQYF | TGTGCCAGCAGTCCGATATACTACGAGCAGTACTTC
TRBJ2-3 | NA | NA | TRBV10-2 | CASRGTGASDTQYF | TGCGCCAGCAGGGGGACTGGCGCTTCAGATACGCAGTATTTT
TRBJ2-3 | NA | medium-sized | TRBV10-2 | CASNLGFSALGDTQYF | TGCGCCAGCAACCTAGGATTTAGTGCTCTTGGTGATACGCAGTATTTT
TRBJ2-3 | TRBD1 | NA | TRBV5-1 | CASSLVGGADTQYF | TGCGCCAGCAGCTTGGTAGGGGGCGCAGATACGCAGTATTTT
TRBJ2-1 | TRBD2 | NA | TRBV10-3 | CASHQGGSYNEQFF | TGTGCCTCCCACCAGGGCGGGAGCTACAATGAGCAGTTCTTC
TRBJ2-3 | TRBD1 | few | TRBV5-1 | CASSKDRGTDTQYF | TGCGCCAGCAGCAAGGACAGGGGCACAGATACGCAGTATTTT
TRBJ2-5 | NA | NA | TRBV15 | CATSRDGTDQETQSF | TGTGCCACCAGCAGAGATGGGACGGACCAAGAGACCCAGTCCTTC
TRBJ2-2 | TRBD2 | medium-sized | TRBV5-6 | CASSFWASGRAGELFF | TGTGCCAGCAGCTTTTGGGCTAGCGGGAGGGCCGGGGAGCTGTTTTTT
TRBJ2-1 | TRBD2 | NA | TRBV5-4 | CASSLAGGPNNEQFF | TGTGCCAGCAGCCTAGCGGGAGGTCCGAACAATGAGCAGTTCTTC
TRBJ1-3 | NA | medium-sized | TRBV5-4 | CASSVGDSGNTIYF | TGTGCCAGCAGCGTCGGGGATTCTGGAAACACCATATATTTT
TRBJ2-2 | NA | medium-sized | TRBV19 | CASSIGAGRGELFF | TGTGCCAGTAGTATAGGTGCCGGGCGAGGGGAGCTGTTTTTT
TRBJ1-2 | NA | medium-sized | TRBV6-4 | CASSAGADPNYGYTF | TGTGCCAGCAGTGCAGGGGCCGACCCTAACTATGGCTACACCTTC
TRBJ1-6 | TRBD1 | few | TRBV5-1 | CASSPEGQGSPLHF | TGCGCCAGCAGCCCGGAGGGACAGGGGTCACCCCTCCACTTT
TRBJ2-5 | NA | NA | TRBV5-1 | CASSLGSTPQETQYF | TGCGCCAGCAGCTTGGGGTCCACTCCCCAAGAGACCCAGTACTTC
TRBJ1-3 | TRBD1 | few | TRBV5-4 | CASSSQGAPGNTIYF | TGTGCCAGCAGCTCTCAGGGGGCACCTGGAAACACCATATATTTT
TRBJ2-3 | TRBD2 | medium-sized | TRBV6-1 | CASSEAHGGADTQYF | TGTGCCAGCAGTGAAGCTCACGGGGGGGCAGATACGCAGTATTTT
TRBJ2-5 | TRBD2 | NA | TRBV7-9 | CASSSGLADKETQYF | TGTGCCAGCAGCTCCGGACTAGCGGATAAAGAGACCCAGTACTTC
TRBJ2-1 | TRBD2 | medium-sized | TRBV19 | CASSTTGTSYEQFF | TGTGCCAGTAGTACAACCGGGACTAGCTATGAGCAGTTCTTC
TRBJ1-6 | NA | medium-sized | TRBV20-1 | CSAGPGTSPLHF | TGCAGTGCTGGCCCTGGGACTTCACCCCTCCACTTT
TRBJ1-2 | NA | medium-sized | TRBV10-3 | CAISSGRSNYGYTF | TGTGCCATCAGTTCCGGACGGAGCAACTATGGCTACACCTTC
TRBJ2-7 | NA | medium-sized | TRBV30 | CAWSPFTYEQYF | TGTGCCTGGAGCCCGTTTACCTACGAGCAGTACTTC
TRBJ2-7 | NA | medium-sized | TRBV11-1 | CASSLVGDPGSYEQYF | TGTGCCAGCAGCTTAGTAGGGGACCCAGGGTCCTACGAGCAGTACTTC
TRBJ2-4 | NA | NA | TRBV6-2/TRBV6-3 | CASSDRVNIQYF | TGTGCCAGCAGCGACCGTGTTAACATTCAGTACTTC
TRBJ2-5 | NA | few | TRBV10-1 | CASSESGDSQETQYF | TGCGCCAGCAGTGAGTCGGGGGACTCCCAAGAGACCCAGTACTTC
TRBJ2-7 | NA | NA | TRBV28 | CASSLGLGAEGYEQYF | TGTGCCAGCAGTTTAGGCCTGGGAGCGGAGGGATACGAGCAGTACTTC
TRBJ2-2 | NA | NA | TRBV2 | CASAFRAGGELFF | TGTGCCAGCGCTTTTCGGGCTGGCGGGGAGCTGTTTTTT
TRBJ2-3 | TRBD2 | few | TRBV9 | CASQGTSGPTDTQYF | TGTGCCAGCCAAGGTACTAGCGGACCCACAGATACGCAGTATTTT
TRBJ1-2 | NA | medium-sized | TRBV27 | CASSLNRAGGYTF | TGTGCCAGCAGTTTAAACAGGGCCGGAGGCTACACCTTC
TRBJ2-7 | NA | medium-sized | TRBV7-2 | CASSGQWGYEQYF | TGTGCCAGCAGCGGCCAATGGGGATACGAGCAGTACTTC
TRBJ1-5 | NA | medium-sized | TRBV12-3/TRBV12-4 | CASSLGGPQHF | TGTGCCAGCAGTTTGGGTGGACCCCAGCATTTT
TRBJ1-4 | TRBD1 | medium-sized | TRBV7-2 | CASSLGTGYQKLFF | TGTGCCAGCAGCTTAGGGACAGGGTATCAAAAACTGTTTTTT